A selection of T cell receptor beta chains follows, all from one sample in a study of post-analysis software for immune sequencing data. TCRdb re-analysed the PCR reads in MiXCR, keeping a single row per CDR3 protein. The sample shows under 900,000 distinct CDR3 sequences, 53% of them seen only once. Sequenced input: blood. The source is a girl under 18 with multiple sclerosis. CDR3s include the opening cysteine and the closing phenylalanine or tryptophan. A D gene is named only where the DNA matches it firmly. Size is omitted from some rows. Given values are once, few, many or a class for expanded clones.

>TRBJ2-3|TRBV30|-|-
TGTGCCTGGGCGAAAGACAGCACAGATACGCAGTATTTT
CAWAKDSTDTQYF
>TRBJ2-7|TRBV4-1|few|TRBD1
TGCGCCAGCAGCCAAGACCGCCAGGGACAGATAAGCTCCTACGAGCAGTACTTC
CASSQDRQGQISSYEQYF
>TRBJ1-2|TRBV7-9|-|-
TGTGCCAGCAGCTTCACCAATAACTATGGCTACACCTTC
CASSFTNNYGYTF
>TRBJ2-3|TRBV27|-|-
TGTGCCAGCAGTTCGACCGGGATAGTGGATACGCAGTATTTT
CASSSTGIVDTQYF
>TRBJ1-1|TRBV7-9|-|TRBD1
TGTGCCAGCAGCTTCGGACAGGGCGAAACTGAAGCTTTCTTT
CASSFGQGETEAFF
>TRBJ1-1|TRBV10-3|once|-
TGTGCCATCCGCCTAGAGGGAGTGAACACTGAAGCTTTCTTT
CAIRLEGVNTEAFF
>TRBJ2-1|TRBV12-3/TRBV12-4|-|TRBD2
TGTGCCAGCAGTTCGACTAGCGGGCCTAATGAGCAGTTCTTC
CASSSTSGPNEQFF
>TRBJ2-7|TRBV3-1|-|-
TGTGCCAGCAGCCAAGAGGGGCGGACCTACGAGCAGTACTTC
CASSQEGRTYEQYF
>TRBJ1-6|TRBV12-3/TRBV12-4|once|-
TGTGCCAGCAGAAGGGGTGAGGATTCACCCCTCCACTTT
CASRRGEDSPLHF
>TRBJ1-2|TRBV6-6|-|-
TGTGCCAGCAGTTATGCCCCTACAAACTATGGCTACACCTTC
CASSYAPTNYGYTF
>TRBJ2-3|TRBV20-1|few|-
TGCAGTGCTAGAGTAGTAGGTGATACGCAGTATTTT
CSARVVGDTQYF
>TRBJ2-3|TRBV6-5|few|-
TGTGCCAGCAGCCCCTCTTCGGCGCCAGATACGCAGTATTTT
CASSPSSAPDTQYF
>TRBJ2-3|TRBV5-5|-|-
TGTGCCAGCACTAAAGGGGGCACAGATACGCAGTATTTT
CASTKGGTDTQYF
>TRBJ1-1|TRBV12-3/TRBV12-4|-|-
TGTGCCAGCAGTTTGTTAGGTTGGGGGACAATGAACACTGAAGCTTTCTTT
CASSLLGWGTMNTEAFF
>TRBJ2-3|TRBV7-3|-|TRBD1
TGTGCCAGCAGCGCGGGACAGGGGATATCAGATACGCAGTATTTT
CASSAGQGISDTQYF
>TRBJ2-3|TRBV20-1|-|TRBD2
TGCAGTGCAAACGCCGCTGGTAGCGGGAACGCAGATACGCAGTATTTT
CSANAAGSGNADTQYF
>TRBJ1-2|TRBV7-2|-|-
TGTGCCAGCAGCTTTTCGACTGTAATGACGGGCGGCTACACCTTC
CASSFSTVMTGGYTF
>TRBJ1-4|TRBV5-5|-|-
TGTGCCAGCAGCTTGGGAGACATTAATGAAAAACTGTTTTTT
CASSLGDINEKLFF
>TRBJ2-7|TRBV12-5|-|-
TGTGCTAGTGGCCCCGGGGTTGCGGGGTATGACTACGAGCAGTACTTC
CASGPGVAGYDYEQYF
>TRBJ1-5|TRBV7-6|-|-
TGTGCCAGCTCTAACTACAATCAGCCCCAGCATTTT
CASSNYNQPQHF
>TRBJ2-3|TRBV7-2|few|-
TGTGCCAGCAGCTTAGATCGCACTAGGCGGGATACGCAGTATTTT
CASSLDRTRRDTQYF
>TRBJ2-7|TRBV5-5|-|TRBD1
TGTGCCAGCAGCGGCGGGACAGGGGTAAACGTCGCCTACGAGCAGTACTTC
CASSGGTGVNVAYEQYF